The clone carrying this T cell receptor beta chain came up a few times. Its antigen is unknown. CDR3 length: 13 residues. Germline V gene data show CDR1 as SGHNT and CDR2 as YYREEE (reference sequence). Trimming took 4 bases from V and 9 from J; bases not matched to a gene: 7. The data were obtained in a study of T cell responses to AZD1222 COVID-19 vaccine. Study results and limitations: All repertoire sampling was performed exclusively after the peak T cell response.

Repertoires were generated with immunoSEQ multiplex PCR, while TCRdb's copy carries only in-frame clones and drops some. This sample has 140,000 to 150,000 clones, with about 89% found just once. The source of this sequence is an adult who received the MenACWY meningococcal vaccine as a control. The chain carries TRBV5-4 and TRBJ2-1; 7 nucleotides align to TRBD1. The specimen was peripheral blood, collected 28 days after the second dose of the MenACWY control vaccine. This CDR3 reads CASSQGQASEQFF. The DNA for the CDR3 is TGTGCCAGCAGCCAAGGACAGGCCAGTGAGCAGTTCTTC.